Sequencing of this T cell receptor (beta chain) was carried out in a study of tumor and adjacent non-tumor tissue in lung cancer. About this clonotype: Likely a read error: the CDR3 ends without its conserved phenylalanine or tryptophan.

The template was RNA from unsorted bulk tissue. TCRbeta libraries were built with three rounds of nested PCR, modified from ARM-PCR. MiXCR was run by TCRdb on the multiplex PCR reads, yielding one entry per CDR3 protein. Found here are about 110,000 distinct CDR3 sequences, approximately 82% of them singletons; the top ten hold approximately 35%. The clonotype originates from an older woman with non-small cell lung cancer. Sequenced sample: lung tumor tissue.

The CDR3 is CASRDGGTKNIQYL. CDR3 coding DNA: TGTGCCAGTCGCGACGGGGGGACCAAAAACATTCAGTACTTA. V gene TRBV6-2 or TRBV6-3 combines with J gene TRBJ2-4; 7 bases line up with TRBD2. The junction had 7 bases not matched to a gene; V was cut back by 9 bases and J by 2 bases. CDR3 length: 14 residues. Germline V gives CDR1 MNHEY, CDR2 SVGEGT.